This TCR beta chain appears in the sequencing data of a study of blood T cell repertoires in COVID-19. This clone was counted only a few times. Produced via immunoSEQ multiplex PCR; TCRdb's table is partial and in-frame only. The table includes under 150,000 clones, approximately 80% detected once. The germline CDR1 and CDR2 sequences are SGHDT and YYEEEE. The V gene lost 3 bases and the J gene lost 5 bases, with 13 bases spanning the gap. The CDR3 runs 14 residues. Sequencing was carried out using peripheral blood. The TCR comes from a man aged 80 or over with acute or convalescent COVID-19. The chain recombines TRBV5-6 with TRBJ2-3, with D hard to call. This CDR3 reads CASSWRGARDTQYF. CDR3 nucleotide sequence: TGTGCCAGCAGCTGGCGCGGAGCTAGAGATACGCAGTATTTT.